The clone carrying this T cell receptor beta chain was counted once. This sample stems from a study of blood T cell repertoires in COVID-19. About the research overall: Some COVID-19 samples were acute and others convalescent; all came from the United States, Italy and Spain.

Clinical history reported by participants formed the basis on which cohorts were assigned. Profiled with immunoSEQ multiplex PCR; TCRdb holds only in-frame clones, not every one. Among under 250,000 clones listed, approximately 84% were seen once. Sequencing input: PBMCs or T cells enriched from blood (not recorded which). The TCR sequence derives from a man in his 60s who had recovered from COVID-19.

In nucleotides, the CDR3 is TGTGCCAGCAGCTTAGTTACAGGGGGCTGGGAGACCCAGTACTTC. Translation: CASSLVTGGWETQYF. The chain carries TRBV7-6 and TRBJ2-5, with 9 bases fitting TRBD1. CDR1 is SGHVS and CDR2 is FNYEAQ in the germline V gene. There are 15 residues in the CDR3. V shed 1 base, J shed 5 bases, and the junction held 5 bases outside the gene matches. The full variable domain, its missing parts supplied by reference TRBV7-6 and TRBJ2-5, is GAGVSQSPRYKVTKRGQDVALRCDPISGHVSLYWYRQALGQGPEFLTYFNYEAQQDKSGLPNDRFSAERPEGSISTLTIQRTEQRDSAMYRCASSLVTGGWETQYFGPGTRLLVL.